The present T cell receptor (beta chain) was sequenced within a study of CD8+CD57+ T cells in acquired aplastic anemia. TCR beta VDJ and CDR3 profiles were obtained from a genomic DNA template. TCRdb re-analysed the reads in MiXCR, keeping a single row per CDR3 protein. This sample has 90,000 to 130,000 distinct CDR3 sequences, with around 49% found just once. Study conclusions and caveats: Common to patients and controls were approximately 30 CD8+ CDR3 sequences.

This clonotype was detected many times. Antigen unknown. CDR1 and CDR2 (germline): MNHEY, SVGAGI. The CDR3 totals 14 residues. V was shortened by 0 bases and J by 2 bases, with 8 bases between the two germline ends. Sequenced input: sorted CD4+, CD8+, or CD8+CD57+ T cells (not recorded which) from PBMCs. The chain carries TRBV6-5 and TRBJ2-7; no reliable D call. The receptor's source is a human donor in good health, serving as a control. The CDR3 DNA sequence: TGTGCCAGCAGTTACTCGAAACAGACCTACGAGCAGTACTTC. This codes for CASSYSKQTYEQYF.